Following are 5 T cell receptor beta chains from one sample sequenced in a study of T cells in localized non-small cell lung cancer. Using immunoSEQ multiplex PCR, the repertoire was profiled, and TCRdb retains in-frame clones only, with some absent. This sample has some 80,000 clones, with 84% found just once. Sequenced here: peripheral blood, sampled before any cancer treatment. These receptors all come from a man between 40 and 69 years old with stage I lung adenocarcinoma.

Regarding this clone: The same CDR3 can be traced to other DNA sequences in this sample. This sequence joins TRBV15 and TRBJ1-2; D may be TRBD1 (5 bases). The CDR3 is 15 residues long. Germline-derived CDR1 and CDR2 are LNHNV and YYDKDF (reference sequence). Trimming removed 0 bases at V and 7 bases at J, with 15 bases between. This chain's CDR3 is CATSRDPVGARGYTF. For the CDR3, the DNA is TGTGCCACCAGCAGAGATCCCGTAGGGGCTCGTGGCTACACCTTC.

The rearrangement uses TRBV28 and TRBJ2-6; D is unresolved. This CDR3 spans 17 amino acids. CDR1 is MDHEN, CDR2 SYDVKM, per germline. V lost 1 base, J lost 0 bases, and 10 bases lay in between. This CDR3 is CASSLLPVVSGANVLTF. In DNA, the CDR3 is TGTGCCAGCAGTTTATTGCCCGTCGTCTCTGGGGCCAACGTCCTGACTTTC.

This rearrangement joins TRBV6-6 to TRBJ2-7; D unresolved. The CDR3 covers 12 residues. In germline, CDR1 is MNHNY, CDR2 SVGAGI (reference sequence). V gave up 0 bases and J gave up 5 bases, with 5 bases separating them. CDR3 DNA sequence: TGTGCCAGCAGTTACTCAAGGGACGAGCAGTACTTC. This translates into CASSYSRDEQYF.

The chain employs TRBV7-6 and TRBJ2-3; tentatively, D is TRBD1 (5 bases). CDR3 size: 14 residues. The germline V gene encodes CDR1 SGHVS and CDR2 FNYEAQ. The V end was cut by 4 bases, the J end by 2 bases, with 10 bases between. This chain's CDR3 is CASSSQGTTDTQYF. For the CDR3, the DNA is TGTGCCAGCAGCTCCCAGGGTACCACAGATACGCAGTATTTT.

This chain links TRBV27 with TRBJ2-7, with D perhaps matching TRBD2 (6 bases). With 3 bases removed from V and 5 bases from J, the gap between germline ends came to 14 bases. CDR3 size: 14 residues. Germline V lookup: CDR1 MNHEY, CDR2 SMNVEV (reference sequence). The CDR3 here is CASSLGGGSDEQYF. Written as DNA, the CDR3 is TGTGCCAGCAGTTTGGGAGGAGGCTCAGACGAGCAGTACTTC.